This entry lists 10 T cell receptor beta chains sequenced from one sample in a study of identical twins. TCRdb re-called the 5' RACE reads through MiXCR, storing one row per CDR3 protein. The repertoire holds fewer than 350,000 distinct CDR3 sequences, with around 8.8% as singletons. This sample also appeared in a second study, on yellow fever vaccine responses in identical twins.

Material for sequencing was memory (CD45RO+) T cells sorted from blood. The receptors stem from a woman younger than 30 in good health.

This clonotype occurred many times. The chain uses TRBV3-1 and TRBJ1-6, with 9 bases fitting TRBD1. V shed 2 bases and J 9 bases; nucleotides not matched to a gene: 8. The CDR3 is 16 amino acids. Germline V gene lookup returns CDR1 LGHDT and CDR2 YNNKEL (reference sequence). The CDR3 DNA is TGTGCCAGCAGCCAACCCGGGACAGGGATTCCTTCACCCCTCCACTTT. This codes for CASSQPGTGIPSPLHF. The full variable domain, rest sourced from reference TRBV3-1 and TRBJ1-6, is DTAVSQTPKYLVTQMGNDKSIKCEQNLGHDTMYWYKQDSKKFLKIMFSYNNKELIINETVPNRFSPKSPDKAHLNLHINSLELGDSAVYFCASSQPGTGIPSPLHFGNGTRLTVT.

The chain employs TRBV6-1 and TRBJ1-5; 8 bases are a match to TRBD1. The trim removed 6 bases at V and 5 bases at J, leaving 12 bases unmatched. The CDR3 extends over 16 amino acids. From germline, CDR1 is MNHNS and CDR2 SASEGT. The CDR3 is CASSVARGPNYQPQHF. Written as DNA, the CDR3 is TGTGCCAGCAGCGTGGCCAGGGGGCCCAACTATCAGCCCCAGCATTTT.

This clonotype was observed a handful of times. The chain combines TRBV28 with TRBJ2-7, with D perhaps TRBD2 (5 bases). Germline V gene sequence: CDR1 MDHEN, CDR2 SYDVKM. The CDR3 loop spans 14 amino acids. V lost 2 bases and J lost 4, with 12 bases in between. The CDR3, as DNA: TGTGCCAGCAGTTTAGGAGGCAAAATTTACGAGCAGTACTTC. Protein sequence: CASSLGGKIYEQYF.

This clonotype was picked up many times. The genes are TRBV12-3 or TRBV12-4 and TRBJ1-1; D is perhaps TRBD1 (6 bases). The CDR3 has 14 residues. V shed 5 bases and J shed 0 bases, with 10 bases lying between them. CDR3 amino acids: CASSQRGMNTEAFF. The CDR3 bases are TGTGCCAGCAGTCAAAGGGGGATGAACACTGAAGCTTTCTTT.

This clonotype showed up many times. The V gene is TRBV5-1, the J gene TRBJ2-7; TRBD1 aligns across 7 bases. The V segment lost 4 bases and the J segment 2 bases; nucleotides outside the gene matches: 6. The CDR3 runs 14 residues. Germline V CDR1 and CDR2: SGHRS, YFSETQ. The CDR3 nucleotides read TGCGCCAGCAGCCAAGGGGGCTCGGCCTACGAGCAGTACTTC. Translated: CASSQGGSAYEQYF.

The chain uses TRBV28 and TRBJ1-2, with 7 bases matching TRBD1. CDR1 is MDHEN and CDR2 is SYDVKM in the germline V gene. V dropped 0 bases and J dropped 7; count of bases not matched to a gene: 8. CDR3 length equals 15 residues. The CDR3 DNA reads as TGTGCCAGCAGTTTATGGATACAGGGGAAGGTTGGCTACACCTTC. This encodes CASSLWIQGKVGYTF.

The rearrangement links TRBV2 to TRBJ2-3; 9 bases agree with TRBD1. CDR3 length: 15 amino acids. With 6 bases clipped from V and 4 bases from J, the junction kept 8 bases outside the gene matches. Germline V gene data show CDR1 as SNHLY and CDR2 as FYNNEI. CDR3: CASSPVDRGSDTQYF. The CDR3 DNA reads TGTGCCAGCAGCCCTGTGGACAGGGGATCAGATACGCAGTATTTT. Drawing the rest from reference TRBV2 and TRBJ2-3, the complete variable domain is EPEVTQTPSHQVTQMGQEVILRCVPISNHLYFYWYRQILGQKVEFLVSFYNNEISEKSEIFDDQFSVERPDGSNFTLKIRSTKLEDSAMYFCASSPVDRGSDTQYFGPGTRLTVL.

This clonotype appeared many times. The CDR3 protein is CASSLGVGGGETQYF. The DNA of the CDR3 is TGTGCCAGCAGCTTAGGGGTAGGCGGAGGAGAGACCCAGTACTTC. The rearrangement uses TRBV7-9 and TRBJ2-5; possible D gene TRBD2, 5 bases. This CDR3 contains 15 residues. V lost 1 base and J 4 bases, leaving 13 bases between the germline ends. Germline V gives CDR1 SEHNR, CDR2 FQNEAQ (reference sequence).

This rearrangement joins TRBV15 to TRBJ1-5, with TRBD1 identical over 9 bases. There are 16 residues in the CDR3. Germline CDR1 is LNHNV and CDR2 is YYDKDF (reference sequence). J gave up 5 bases and V 3 bases, and 8 bases lay outside the gene matches. CDR3 sequence: CATSSRDRVSDQPQHF. The CDR3 DNA reads TGTGCCACCAGCAGCCGGGACAGGGTGTCGGATCAGCCCCAGCATTTT. The complete variable domain, with remaining parts taken from reference TRBV15 and TRBJ1-5, reads DAMVIQNPRYQVTQFGKPVTLSCSQTLNHNVMYWYQQKSSQAPKLLFHYYDKDFNNEADTPDNFQSRRPNTSFCFLDIRSPGLGDTAMYLCATSSRDRVSDQPQHFGDGTRLSIL.

This clonotype was seen ten or more times. V gene TRBV28 combines with J gene TRBJ2-2; tentatively, D is TRBD2 (5 bases). The germline V and J ends were trimmed by 5 bases and 6 bases, with 16 bases remaining between them. CDR3 length equals 15 residues. The germline gives CDR1 MDHEN, CDR2 SYDVKM. The CDR3 DNA reads as TGTGCCAGCAGTGTAAAAACCACTAGGCCCGGGGAGCTGTTTTTT. Translation: CASSVKTTRPGELFF.